This T cell receptor (beta chain) was sequenced for a study of blood T cell repertoires in COVID-19. CDR1 and CDR2 from the germline V gene are SGHRS and YFSETQ. CDR3 length: 16 residues. With V trimmed by 3 bases and J by 4 bases, 10 bases remained unmatched. Source study methods: The assay estimated nucleated cells by amplifying reference gene primers. Data came from immunoSEQ multiplex PCR; TCRdb stores just in-frame clones and leaves some out. That table is the source of V, J and clone size, and D and trimming were worked out from the DNA. The sample includes 250,000 to 300,000 clones, about 90% seen only once; the top ten take roughly 3.6%.

Material: peripheral blood. V gene TRBV5-1 combines with J gene TRBJ1-1; 9 bases match TRBD1. The TCR was taken from a woman in her thirties or forties with acute or convalescent COVID-19. This CDR3 is CASSSYTGTGLTEAFF. The CDR3 bases are TGCGCCAGCAGCTCGTACACCGGGACAGGGCTCACTGAAGCTTTCTTT.